The clone carrying this TCR beta chain was counted between two and nine times. The antigen is not known. An end of the junction differs from the germline gene, which may be a read error. CDR3 length equals 13 residues. Separate cDNA molecules each had unique molecular identifiers attached to them. TCRdb re-analysed the 5' RACE reads in MiXCR, keeping a single row per CDR3 protein. Of nearly 50,000 distinct CDR3 sequences listed, approximately 5.7% were seen once; the top ten hold under 9%. The data stem from a study of early T cells in non-severe SARS-CoV-2 infection. Study background: Sequencing of unsorted whole blood was done on bulk RNA, leaving chains unpaired. General observations from the study: The VDJdb matching leaned toward anti-spike CD8 responses and overlooked private and CD4 specificities.

The origin of this receptor is an adult who was a healthcare worker with PCR-confirmed SARS-CoV-2 infection or an uninfected control (not recorded which). The sample in question was whole blood, obtained at baseline. This chain connects TRBV12-3 or TRBV12-4 to TRBJ1-1; maybe TRBD1 (5 bases). In DNA, the CDR3 is TGTGCCAGCAGTTTCGGGGGAAGGGCTGAAGTTTTCTTT. It codes for CASSFGGRAEVFF.